This TCR beta chain derives from a study of blood T cells in healthy people across ages. General study points: In long-lived donors, naive CD4+ cell counts and diversity exceeded those of aged donors. In the absence of known donor CMV status, changes in expanded clonotypes were possibly confounded.

This clonotype was detected only a few times. The antigen is unknown. This CDR3 contains 17 residues. In terms of origin and age, donors were healthy Caucasian individuals from Russia aged about 6 to 90. A second 7 to 11 cycle PCR used barcoded and J-beta primers. Each cDNA molecule was tagged by a template-switch adaptor that had 12 random nucleotides. TCRdb fed the 5' RACE reads into MiXCR, producing one record per CDR3 protein. The sample holds 1.5 million to 1.8 million distinct CDR3 sequences; roughly 43% are singletons and the top ten take about 4%. The specimen sequenced was blood. This TCR derives from a woman younger than 30 in good health. J is TRBJ2-3 and V is TRBV21-1; the table assigns TRBD2, which was not confirmed against the DNA. TRBV21-1 is annotated as a pseudogene. The CDR3 nucleotides are TGTGCCAGCAGAACCGGCCAGCTAGCGGGGGACCCAGATACGCAGTATTTT. It translates to CASRTGQLAGDPDTQYF.